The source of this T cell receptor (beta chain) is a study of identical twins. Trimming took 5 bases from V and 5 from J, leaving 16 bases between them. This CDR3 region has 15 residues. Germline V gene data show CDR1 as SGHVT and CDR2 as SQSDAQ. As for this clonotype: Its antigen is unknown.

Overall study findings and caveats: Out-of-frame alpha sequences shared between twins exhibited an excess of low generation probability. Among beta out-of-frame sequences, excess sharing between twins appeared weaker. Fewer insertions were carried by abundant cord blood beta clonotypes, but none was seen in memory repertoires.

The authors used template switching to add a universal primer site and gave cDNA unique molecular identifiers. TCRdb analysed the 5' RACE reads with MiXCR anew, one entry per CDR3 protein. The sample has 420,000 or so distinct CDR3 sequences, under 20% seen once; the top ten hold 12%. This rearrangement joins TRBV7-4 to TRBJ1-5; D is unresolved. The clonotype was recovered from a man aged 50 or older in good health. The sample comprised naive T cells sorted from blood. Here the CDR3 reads CASSHRRPWDQPQHF. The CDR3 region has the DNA TGTGCCAGCAGCCACCGACGGCCATGGGATCAGCCCCAGCATTTT.